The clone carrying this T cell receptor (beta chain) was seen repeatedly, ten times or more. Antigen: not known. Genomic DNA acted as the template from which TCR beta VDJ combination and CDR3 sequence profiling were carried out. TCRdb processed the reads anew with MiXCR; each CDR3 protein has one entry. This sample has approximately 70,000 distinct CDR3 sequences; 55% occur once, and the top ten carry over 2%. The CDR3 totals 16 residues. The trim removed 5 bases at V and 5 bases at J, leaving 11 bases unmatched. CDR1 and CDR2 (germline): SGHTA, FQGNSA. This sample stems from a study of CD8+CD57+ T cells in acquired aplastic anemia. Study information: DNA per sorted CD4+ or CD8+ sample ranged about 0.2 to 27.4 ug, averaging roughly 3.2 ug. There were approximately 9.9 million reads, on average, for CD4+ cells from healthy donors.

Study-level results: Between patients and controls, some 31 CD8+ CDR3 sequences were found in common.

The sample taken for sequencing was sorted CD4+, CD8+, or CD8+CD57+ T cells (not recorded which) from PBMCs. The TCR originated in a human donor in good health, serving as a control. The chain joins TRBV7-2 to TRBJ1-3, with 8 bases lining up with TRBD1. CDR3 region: CASSPDRTGSRNTIYF. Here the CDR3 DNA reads TGTGCCAGCAGCCCCGATCGGACAGGGTCGAGAAACACCATATATTTT.